One and the same sample provided the 17 T cell receptor beta chains below, sequenced in a study of shared clonotypes between healthy human individuals. Sequencing was performed with immunoSEQ multiplex PCR; in TCRdb, only in-frame clones are kept and a portion is missing. The repertoire holds approximately 320,000 clones, with roughly 84% as singletons. The sample was memory CD8+ T cells sorted from blood. Documented subset: CD45RO+ cells pooled with CCR7-negative TemRA cells. These receptors came from a man aged 18 to 29 in good health.

This chain uses TRBV7-9 with TRBJ2-3, with 8 bases that match TRBD2. CDR1 and CDR2 from the germline V gene are SEHNR and FQNEAQ (reference sequence). The V segment lost 3 bases and the J segment 1 base; nucleotides outside the gene matches: 6. The CDR3 covers 16 residues. CDR3 sequence reads: CASSLQSREGTDTQYF. CDR3 nucleotides: TGTGCCAGCAGCTTGCAATCGCGGGAGGGCACAGATACGCAGTATTTT.

This clone was detected only a few times. Other DNA sequences within the sample encode an identical CDR3. The chain employs TRBV28 and TRBJ1-2; 10 bases map to TRBD1. This CDR3 has 15 amino acids. V trimming: 0 bases; J trimming: 4 bases; junction bases outside the gene matches: 2. Germline-derived CDR1 and CDR2 are MDHEN and SYDVKM. The CDR3 spells CASSLWTGGAYGYTF. The CDR3 DNA follows: TGTGCCAGCAGTTTATGGACAGGGGGCGCCTATGGCTACACCTTC.

The CDR3, as DNA: TGTGCCAGCAGTACTCTAGCGCCCCTCAGCACAGATACGCAGTATTTT. Translating it yields CASSTLAPLSTDTQYF. The V gene is TRBV27, the J gene TRBJ2-3; weak D call: TRBD2 (6 bases). The CDR3 covers 16 residues. V gave up 5 bases and J gave up 0 bases, with 15 bases separating them. Per the germline V gene, CDR1 is MNHEY and CDR2 is SMNVEV (reference sequence).

The chain employs TRBV6-5 and TRBJ1-1; no firm D call. Trimming stripped 8 bases from V and 1 base from J, with 11 bases between. This CDR3 has 13 amino acids. Germline CDR1 is MNHEY and CDR2 is SVGAGI. This CDR3 reads CASGYIENTEAFF. The CDR3 DNA follows: TGTGCCAGCGGGTACATCGAGAACACTGAAGCTTTCTTT.

The chain has TRBV4-1 and TRBJ2-2; D unclear. Germline V gene lookup returns CDR1 MGHRA and CDR2 YSYEKL. CDR3 length: 13 residues. V lost 0 bases and J lost 6, with 5 bases in between. CDR3 nucleotides: TGCGCCAGCAGCCAAGATCCAGCCGGGGAGCTGTTTTTT. It yields the protein CASSQDPAGELFF.

This chain links TRBV10-3 with TRBJ2-7; possibly TRBD2 for D (6 bases). Germline V gene lookup returns CDR1 ENHRY and CDR2 SYGVKD. V was shortened by 10 bases and J by 3 bases, with 13 bases between the two germline ends. This CDR3 has 12 residues. The CDR3 sequence: CATWAGRYEQYF. The CDR3 DNA follows: TGTGCCACCTGGGCGGGACGCTACGAGCAGTACTTC.

J is TRBJ2-3 and V is TRBV4-1; 9 nucleotides align to TRBD2. The V gene end was trimmed by 1 base and the J gene end by 2 bases; junction bases not matched to a gene: 4. Germline V gives CDR1 MGHRA, CDR2 YSYEKL. The CDR3 extends over 16 amino acids. DNA for the CDR3: TGCGCCAGCAGCCAAGTCAGCGGGGGGATCACAGATACGCAGTATTTT. This translates into CASSQVSGGITDTQYF.

The J gene is TRBJ2-2, the V gene TRBV27, with 9 nucleotides matching TRBD1. V gave up 7 bases and J gave up 4 bases; unmatched junction bases: 10. Germline loops: CDR1 MNHEY, CDR2 SMNVEV (reference sequence). The CDR3 has 16 residues. In nucleotides, the CDR3 is TGTGCCAGCACCTCGGACAGGGGCTTTACCACCGGGGAGCTGTTTTTT. As protein: CASTSDRGFTTGELFF.

This rearrangement joins TRBV4-3 to TRBJ2-1; TRBD2 agrees at 10 bases. The CDR3 spans 17 residues. Germline V gives CDR1 LGHNA, CDR2 YSLEER. V trimming: 0 bases; J trimming: 12 bases; junction bases outside the gene matches: 14. The CDR3 nucleotides read TGCGCCAGCAGCCAAGATTGGACTAGCGGAAAAAACAGTAGGCAGTTCTTC. It yields the protein CASSQDWTSGKNSRQFF.

The chain carries TRBV7-3 and TRBJ2-1, with D uncertain. Trimming took off 2 bases at V and 4 bases at J, with 6 bases between the two ends. The CDR3 consists of 13 residues. From germline, CDR1 is SGHTA and CDR2 FQGTGA. The CDR3: CASSLDQYNEQFF. The CDR3 nucleotides read TGTGCCAGCAGCTTAGACCAGTACAATGAGCAGTTCTTC. Variable domain in full (rest from reference TRBV7-3 and TRBJ2-1): GAGVSQTPSNKVTEKGKYVELRCDPISGHTALYWYRQSLGQGPEFLIYFQGTGAADDSGLPNDRFFAVRPEGSVSTLKIQRTERGDSAVYLCASSLDQYNEQFFGPGTRLTVL.

This clone was counted many times. Other DNA sequences within the sample encode an identical CDR3. The rearrangement uses TRBV10-3 and TRBJ2-1; 9 bases agree with TRBD2. Trimming cost V 0 bases and J 5 bases; bases outside gene matches: 8. This CDR3 has 17 residues. The germline gives CDR1 ENHRY, CDR2 SYGVKD. CDR3 loop: CAISESMASGDHNEQFF. The CDR3 DNA reads as TGTGCCATCAGTGAGTCGATGGCTAGCGGGGATCACAATGAGCAGTTCTTC.

The chain links TRBV6-1 to TRBJ1-5; no clear D. Trimming stripped 2 bases from V and 0 bases from J, with 8 bases between. Germline CDR1 reads MNHNS; CDR2 reads SASEGT. The CDR3 is 15 residues long. The CDR3 spells CASSEWANSNQPQHF. CDR3 DNA sequence: TGTGCCAGCAGTGAATGGGCAAATAGCAATCAGCCCCAGCATTTT.

The DNA of the CDR3 is TGTGCCAGCAGCACGCTCGGGGTACAAGAGACCCAGTACTTC. Amino acid sequence: CASSTLGVQETQYF. The chain employs TRBV7-9 and TRBJ2-5; the D gene is possibly TRBD2 (5 bases). Germline-derived CDR1 and CDR2 are SEHNR and FQNEAQ (reference sequence). The CDR3 contains 14 residues. The V end was cut by 5 bases, the J end by 2 bases, with 12 bases between.

The chain employs TRBV5-1 and TRBJ1-2, with 8 bases fitting TRBD1. The length of the CDR3 is 14 residues. The ends lost 0 bases at V and 6 bases at J; junction bases unmatched: 4. Germline assignment: CDR1 SGHRS and CDR2 YFSETQ. The CDR3 nucleotides are TGCGCCAGCAGCTTGGCTCAGGGGGCGGATGGCTACACCTTC. Protein product: CASSLAQGADGYTF.

The V call is TRBV28, the J call TRBJ2-7; D gene ambiguous. This CDR3 has 13 residues. Germline V gene sequence: CDR1 MDHEN, CDR2 SYDVKM. V was shortened by 1 base and J by 3 bases, with 7 bases between the two germline ends. The CDR3 is CASSLYTNYEQYF. In DNA form, the CDR3 reads TGTGCCAGCAGTTTATACACAAACTACGAGCAGTACTTC.

DNA of the CDR3: TGTGCCAGCAGCCCACCCCGTGGTCACTACGGGGCTAGCAATCAGCCCCAGCATTTT. Its translation is CASSPPRGHYGASNQPQHF. The J gene is TRBJ1-5, the V gene TRBV7-9, with D maybe TRBD1 (5 bases). Germline loops: CDR1 SEHNR, CDR2 FQNEAQ (reference sequence). Trimming pared 5 bases from V and 0 bases from J, leaving 23 bases between. This CDR3 is built from 19 residues.

This sequence joins TRBV5-5 and TRBJ1-3; D is ambiguous. Per germline, CDR1 SGHKS and CDR2 YYEKEE (reference sequence). The CDR3 has 11 amino acids. With 7 bases removed from V and 8 bases from J, the gap between germline ends came to 10 bases. The CDR3 nucleotides read TGTGCCAGCTCGTTCCGGGACACCATATATTTT. Translating gives CASSFRDTIYF.